In this sample, the clone carrying this T cell receptor beta chain turned up a few times. Its antigen remains unknown. This entry belongs to a study of tumor and adjacent non-tumor tissue in lung cancer. Study results and caveats: Tumor tissue had significantly higher TCR diversity than normal lung.

A modified ARM-PCR protocol with three rounds of nested PCR amplified TCRbeta. Using its own MiXCR run on the multiplex PCR reads, TCRdb lists one record per CDR3 protein. The sample contains over 100,000 distinct CDR3 sequences, 60% to 70% of which appear only once. The template was RNA from unsorted bulk tissue. The normal lung tissue was taken more than 3 cm from the tumor edge. The sequencing input was distant non-tumor lung tissue. The receptor comes from a man aged 60 to 69 with non-small cell lung cancer.

The CDR3 is CASSPEGPWETQYF. CDR3 coding DNA: TGTGCCAGCAGTCCGGAGGGCCCCTGGGAGACCCAGTACTTC. V gene TRBV21-1 combines with J gene TRBJ2-5; the table's D call, TRBD2, was not checked against the DNA. TRBV21-1 is a known pseudogene. This CDR3 region has 14 residues.